This T cell receptor (beta chain) comes out of a study of post-analysis software for immune sequencing data. Notes on the study in general: In patients, five TRBV segments were more frequent than in controls, with TRBV5-6, TRBV5-1 and TRBV20-1 among them. Analysis by F measure revealed that same-batch samples clustered strongly together. Multiple sclerosis patients showed significantly lower normalized Chao1 diversity than controls did.

Unique-molecular-identifier-tagged TCR beta cDNA libraries were used. T cells, about 0.95 to 10 million of them, yielded approximately 500,000 cDNA molecules. TCRdb processed the PCR reads anew with MiXCR; each CDR3 protein has one entry. The table includes hundreds of thousands of distinct CDR3 sequences, about 27% detected once. Germline values: CDR1 SEHNR, CDR2 FQNEAQ (reference sequence). There are 17 residues in the CDR3. Trimming cost V 5 bases and J 3 bases; bases outside gene matches: 14. This clonotype has more than one count but fewer than ten. Its target is not known. Sequencing input: blood. This receptor was taken from a girl aged 5 to 17 with multiple sclerosis. The V call is TRBV7-9, the J call TRBJ2-5, with 8 bases fitting TRBD2. The CDR3 sequence is CASSLTKGTSYEETQYF. CDR3 DNA: TGTGCCAGCAGCCTCACCAAGGGGACTAGTTATGAAGAGACCCAGTACTTC.